This T cell receptor (beta chain) was obtained from a study of T cells in Graves' hyperthyroidism and ophthalmopathy (dated by TCRdb to about 2019). Notes on the research overall: Peripheral blood samples were taken at the time of initial diagnosis, prior to any treatment. To identify distinguishing TCR V-J signatures, a discovery cohort of 95 to 100 patients was used, comprising some 45 with Graves' ophthalmopathy and under 60 with stable Graves' hyperthyroidism. In more than 5 Graves' hyperthyroidism patients, the study also compared T-cell repertoires from thyroid tissue with T-cell repertoires from blood. An independent validation cohort of under 20 hyperthyroidism patients and over 15 patients who later progressed to ophthalmopathy tested prospective prediction of ophthalmopathy. Once sampling was done, hyperthyroidism patients were given methimazole at a starting dose of 30 mg daily, whereas ophthalmopathy patients were given high-dose intravenous methylprednisolone. For training and testing, the 100 or so patients in the discovery cohort were randomly divided in a 7:3 ratio. According to the paper, TCR Vbeta CDR3 sequencing was carried out on 135 peripheral blood samples, which came from under 50 ophthalmopathy, around 75 hyperthyroidism and around 17 progressor patients.

In its sample, this clonotype was seen many times. This clone's antigen is unknown. The junction departs from the called germline gene at one end, perhaps through a read error. From the cysteine through the phenylalanine, the CDR3 covers 16 amino acids. The retained sequence is limited to the CDR3, 48 bases, with the frame set at the first base. Via the germline V gene, CDR1 is MDHEN and CDR2 SYDVKM. Here is what the overall study found, with its caveats: Sample size was not statistically predetermined, and blinding of investigators to group allocation was not performed. In cross-validation, a model built on a 13 V-J signature told ophthalmopathy apart from stable hyperthyroidism with approximately 90% sensitivity and approximately 81% specificity, and in testing the same model reached 80%/75%. In validation, the model predicted progression to ophthalmopathy a median of about 6.8 months before onset, with approximately 68% sensitivity and more than 72% specificity. Blood samples also contained most of the expanded thyroid clonotypes (frequency above 0.001), which suggests that blood repertoires may reflect thyroid immune responses.

In the ophthalmopathy patients, disease was moderately to severely active, with a Clinical Activity Score of 3 or more, a NOSPECS grade of 4 or more, and a duration of less than 3 months. The study excluded patients with uncontrolled infections, other autoimmune diseases, pregnancy or lactation. Diagnoses were established on the basis of clinical symptoms, serum thyroxine and TRAb, thyroid ultrasound, and orbital computed tomography. Ficoll-Paque density gradient centrifugation was used to isolate PBMCs from about 10 ml of fresh peripheral blood. Total RNA was extracted using Trizol reagent, and RNA quality was assessed on an Agilent 2100 Bioanalyzer. TCR beta CDR3 regions were amplified from RNA transcripts. A first-round RT-PCR of the TCR CDR3 used the HTBI primer set with the Qiagen OneStep RT-PCR kit. The libraries were constructed in a second round of multiplex PCR and then size-selected and purified. Paired-end sequencing of the libraries was performed with 100 bp reads on an Illumina HiSeq2000. In the paper's pipeline: Raw data were processed with SOAPnuke, discarding reads with adapters, uncalled bases, mean Phred below 15, or no exact constant-primer or identifier match. High-quality paired reads were merged with COPE v1.2.5, and unique nucleotide sequences were defined as clonotypes. MiTCR v1.1 was used to align the clonotypes against IMGT TRBV, TRBD and TRBJ reference segments. Analysis was restricted to V-J combinations with a frequency above 0.0001, which covered 99% to 99.2% of repertoires. The TCS score was defined as F50 (clonal expansion) divided by E x V (chaos), with BLOSUM62-based TCRdist calculated between CDR3 peptides within each V-J. Welch's t-statistics and random forest reduced fewer than 600 V-J features to 13, which were used in a naive Bayes classifier (R e1071). TCRdb cleaned the public reads at Q25 with fastp, built clones with MiXCR and kept in-frame beta chains. Each CDR3 protein appears once, grouped with its most common genes and DNA. The V and J calls and clone size come from TCRdb's table, not from the authors' own analysis. The table for this sample lists about 350,000 distinct CDR3 sequences; around 18% of them were counted only once. The ten largest account for around 15% of the sample.

This TCR derives from a middle-aged woman with Graves' ophthalmopathy. The sequence is built from TRBV28 and TRBJ2-7; 10 nucleotides in the junction match TRBD1. The source material was blood. The sequence in DNA is TGTGCCAGCAGCCTTACCGACAGGGGGCAAACCTACGAACAGTACTTC. Its protein reads: CASSLTDRGQTYEQYF. This CDR3, with the reference TRBV28 and TRBJ2-7 proteins standing in past its ends, gives the full variable domain DVKVTQSSRYLVKRTGEKVFLECVQDMDHENMFWYRQDPGLGLRLIYFSYDVKMKEKGDIPEGYSVSREKKERFSLILESASTNQTSMYLCASSLTDRGQTYEQYFGPGTRLTVT.